This T cell receptor (beta chain) was observed in a study of blood T cell repertoires in COVID-19. At the level of the study: PBMCs, B-cell-depleted T cells, or T cells provided the cDNA or gDNA that made up the material.

The CDR3 is 20 residues long. CDR1 and CDR2 (germline): MDHEN, SYDVKM. V lost 3 bases to trimming and J lost 3 bases, with 29 bases between them. Methods used by the authors: How many nucleated cells were present was estimated from reference gene primer amplification. The protocol was immunoSEQ multiplex PCR, while the TCRdb copy is restricted to in-frame clones and leaves out a portion. V and J calls and clone size come straight from that table; D and trimming were deduced from the DNA. The sample includes some 100,000 clones, around three quarters seen only once; the top ten take 4% to 5.5%. The TCR comes from a human donor in a cohort sampled during active or convalescent COVID-19. The gene calls are TRBV28 and TRBJ1-1; D unclear. The sample was peripheral blood. This CDR3 is CASSFPSWSITYSGDTEAFF. DNA for the CDR3: TGTGCCAGCAGTTTCCCATCTTGGAGTATCACATACAGCGGCGACACTGAAGCTTTCTTT.